The present T cell receptor (beta chain) was sequenced within a study of cytomegalovirus exposure and HLA in healthy donors. Looking at the study overall: An earlier analysis identified more than 90 million unique TCR beta sequences in about 200 million T cells. General study findings and limits: Through in vitro validation, a few CMV-associated chains were shown to be specific for CMV antigens. Clonal expansion, a later analysis showed, was greater in HLA-associated TCR beta chains than in equally common others.

Primers included in the PCR were 60 Vbeta and 13 Jbeta primers. Here immunoSEQ multiplex PCR was the method, and the copy in TCRdb shows in-frame clones only, minus some. The top ten clones hold 3.5% to 4% of a sample with about 140,000 clones, 76% of them seen once. A note on this clone: Its target is not known.

CDR3 length: 14 residues. Germline CDR1 and CDR2: MNHNS and SASEGT. Deletions cut 6 bases from V and 2 bases from J, with 13 bases between. Material for sequencing was PBMCs. The rearrangement uses TRBV6-1 and TRBJ2-5, with D possibly TRBD1 on 5 matching bases. This TCR was recovered from a man younger than 35 in good health and CMV-seronegative. The CDR3 region is CASRVGVGQETQYF. In DNA form, the CDR3 reads TGTGCCAGCAGGGTAGGGGTAGGGCAAGAGACCCAGTACTTC.